These T cell receptor beta chains were read from a single sample in a study of blood T cell repertoires in COVID-19. Profiled with immunoSEQ multiplex PCR; TCRdb holds only in-frame clones, not every one. The sample has 90,000 or so clones; roughly 85% are singletons. Sequenced material: peripheral blood. The receptors were gathered from a man in his 60s with acute or convalescent COVID-19. The CDR3 runs from the conserved cysteine through the conserved F or W. The D gene is left open where the match is weak. Clone size is shown for a subset of rows, as once, few, many or a class of expanded clone.

>TRBV9|-|medium-sized|TRBJ1-1
TGTGCCAGGGCTAACGGGACACGAAAACTAGAAGCTTTCTTT
CARANGTRKLEAFF
>TRBV6-2/TRBV6-3|TRBD1|-|TRBJ1-5
TGTGCCAGCAGCCGACGGGACAGGGGTTACAATCAGCCCCAGCATTTT
CASSRRDRGYNQPQHF
>TRBV7-9|-|-|TRBJ2-3
TGTGCCAGCAGCCCAGATGTAGCTAAAGATACGCAGTATTTT
CASSPDVAKDTQYF
>TRBV9|-|-|TRBJ1-2
TGTGCCAGCAGCGTTTCAGGGTATGGCTACACCTTC
CASSVSGYGYTF
>TRBV15|-|-|TRBJ2-7
TGTGCCACCAGCAGAAACAGGGTCCCCTACGAGCAGTACTTC
CATSRNRVPYEQYF
>TRBV6-1|TRBD1|-|TRBJ1-1
TGTGCCAGCAGTGAATACAGGGGGAGAACTGAAGCTTTCTTT
CASSEYRGRTEAFF
>TRBV19|-|few|TRBJ2-2
TGTGCCAGTAGTATTAGTAGGAACACCGGGGAGCTGTTTTTT
CASSISRNTGELFF
>TRBV4-1|-|-|TRBJ1-6
TGCGCCAGCAGCCAAGATCACGGGGTCGGTTCACCCCTCCACTTT
CASSQDHGVGSPLHF
>TRBV7-2|-|-|TRBJ2-2
TGTGCCAGCAGCTTACAGGGGACCGGGGAGCTGTTTTTT
CASSLQGTGELFF
>TRBV18|TRBD1|-|TRBJ2-1
TGTGCCAGCTCATCCGGGACAGGGACTTACAATGAGCAGTTCTTC
CASSSGTGTYNEQFF
>TRBV3-1/TRBV3-2|-|once|TRBJ2-5
TGTGCCAGCAGCTCTTGGCGGGGGCTTCTCGGGGAGACCCAGTACTTC
CASSSWRGLLGETQYF
>TRBV19|-|-|TRBJ1-1
TGTGCCAGTAGTATAGCACAGGGAAACACTGAAGCTTTCTTT
CASSIAQGNTEAFF
>TRBV25-1|TRBD1|-|TRBJ1-1
TGTGCCAGCAGTGACCCGGGACAGGGTAACACTGAAGCTTTCTTT
CASSDPGQGNTEAFF
>TRBV6-6|-|-|TRBJ1-1
TGTGCCAGCAGTTACTTCGTGGGGGCCACTGAAGCTTTCTTT
CASSYFVGATEAFF
>TRBV7-6|TRBD2|once|TRBJ2-1
TGTGCCAGCAGCCCCCCTAGCGGGAGCCCTTACAATGAGCAGTTCTTC
CASSPPSGSPYNEQFF
>TRBV6-5|TRBD1|many|TRBJ1-2
TGTGCCAGCAGTTACGGACAGGGTGTAACGGCGGGCTACACCTTC
CASSYGQGVTAGYTF
>TRBV18|-|-|TRBJ1-1
TGTGCCAGCTCACCACGACAGACCACTGAAGCTTTCTTT
CASSPRQTTEAFF
>TRBV5-1|-|-|TRBJ2-7
TGCGCCAGCAGCCTAAATACAGGGTCGGGCTACGAGCAGTACTTC
CASSLNTGSGYEQYF
>TRBV6-5|-|-|TRBJ1-3
TGTGCCAGCATTAAGGCAGGGGATTCTGGAAACACCATATATTTT
CASIKAGDSGNTIYF
>TRBV5-4|TRBD2|-|TRBJ2-6
TGTGCCAGCAGCCCTACTAGCGCTGTTTCGTCGGGGGCCAACGTCCTGACTTTC
CASSPTSAVSSGANVLTF
>TRBV5-4|-|-|TRBJ1-2
TGTGCCAGCAGCTTGGAAGCCGCCGGGGATGGCTACACCTTC
CASSLEAAGDGYTF
>TRBV28|TRBD1|-|TRBJ1-5
TGTGCCAGCACCCCCCTGACAGGGAGGAGCAATCAGCCCCAGCATTTT
CASTPLTGRSNQPQHF
>TRBV7-3|-|-|TRBJ1-3
TGTGCCAGCAGCTTCGCCGCGACAGACACCATATATTTT
CASSFAATDTIYF
>TRBV5-5|TRBD1|-|TRBJ1-5
TGTGCCAGCAGGCCTCCAGGGGGTACCTCCAGTCAGCCCCAGCATTTT
CASRPPGGTSSQPQHF
>TRBV7-3|-|-|TRBJ2-7
TGTGCCAGCAGCTTGTCAGCGGGTGCTAGCTCCTACGAGCAGTACTTC
CASSLSAGASSYEQYF
>TRBV6-2/TRBV6-3|TRBD1|-|TRBJ1-5
TGTGCCAGCAGTTACGGGGGCAGGGGGCGCGATCAGCCCCAGCATTTT
CASSYGGRGRDQPQHF
>TRBV7-8|-|medium-sized|TRBJ1-6
TGTGCCAGCAGCCCCCGGGAAGTCTCCAAATCACCCCTCCACTTT
CASSPREVSKSPLHF
>TRBV27|TRBD1|-|TRBJ2-7
TGTGCCAGCAGTAAATTTGGGACAGGGGGCATATACGAGCAGTACTTC
CASSKFGTGGIYEQYF